This T cell receptor (beta chain) was identified in a study of control samples from healthy donors and cancer patients. Germline CDR1 SGHTA, CDR2 FQGNSA. V was cut by 3 bases and J by 4 bases, with 4 bases left in between. The CDR3 loop spans 12 amino acids. The assay was immunoSEQ multiplex PCR, and TCRdb's table has in-frame clones only and misses some. Among around 50,000 clones listed, around 97% were seen once. The clonotype was recovered from a woman aged 25 to 39 in good health. Specimen: blood. V gene TRBV7-2 combines with J gene TRBJ1-5; no definite D call. CDR3: CASSFQNQPQHF. CDR3 nucleotides: TGTGCCAGCAGCTTCCAAAATCAGCCCCAGCATTTT.